The 14 T cell receptor beta chains reported below all come from one sample, sequenced in a study of blood T cell repertoires in COVID-19. Assay: immunoSEQ multiplex PCR; the TCRdb copy retains only in-frame clones and omits some. Among 40,000 to 55,000 clones listed, around nine tenths were seen once. The source material was peripheral blood. Receptors were obtained from a human donor in a cohort sampled during active COVID-19.

The V gene is TRBV5-1, the J gene TRBJ1-1, with TRBD1 as a possible D gene (5 bases). Germline lookup yields CDR1 SGHRS and CDR2 YFSETQ. The CDR3 sequence is 13 residues long. V shed 6 bases and J shed 0 bases, with 9 bases lying between them. Here the CDR3 reads CASKDSMNTEAFF. The CDR3 region has the DNA TGCGCCAGCAAAGACAGCATGAACACTGAAGCTTTCTTT.

This clone was recorded only once. The chain employs TRBV9 and TRBJ1-6; D not certain. V lost 3 bases, J lost 10 bases, and 17 bases lay in between. This CDR3 is 15 amino acids long. From germline, CDR1 is SGDLS and CDR2 YYNGEE. As DNA, the CDR3 is TGTGCCAGCAGCGGGGAGGAGGGTGGCTGGTCACCCCTCCACTTT. It translates to CASSGEEGGWSPLHF.

The J gene is TRBJ1-3, the V gene TRBV3-1 (or the pseudogene TRBV3-2); weak D call: TRBD1 (6 bases). The germline V gene has CDR1 LGHDT and CDR2 YNNKEL (reference sequence). The CDR3 contains 19 residues. Trimming left V 0 bases short and J 7 bases short, with 25 bases between. This chain's CDR3 is CASSQDLFYERQVANTIYF. CDR3 nucleotides: TGTGCCAGCAGCCAAGACCTCTTCTACGAAAGACAGGTCGCGAACACCATATATTTT.

The gene calls are TRBV9 and TRBJ1-2; 7 bases are a match to TRBD1. Per germline, CDR1 SGDLS and CDR2 YYNGEE. V shed 3 bases and J 3 bases; nucleotides not matched to a gene: 11. This CDR3 contains 16 residues. The CDR3 loop is CASSAHRQGLHYGYTF. The CDR3 bases are TGTGCCAGCAGCGCCCATCGACAGGGCCTCCACTATGGCTACACCTTC.

The chain recombines TRBV13 with TRBJ1-1; perhaps TRBD1 as D (6 bases). CDR3 length: 13 amino acids. CDR1 is PRHDT and CDR2 is FYEKMQ in the germline V gene (reference sequence). The V end was cut by 7 bases, the J end by 6 bases, with 15 bases between. CDR3 bases: TGTGCCAGCATTTTAAGGGGGTCGGCTGAAGCTTTCTTT. Translating it yields CASILRGSAEAFF.

The CDR3 DNA is TGTGCCGGAGACAGGGAAGGGTATGGCTACACCTTC. Protein sequence: CAGDREGYGYTF. The chain uses TRBV2 and TRBJ1-2; 7 positions agree with TRBD1. This CDR3 region has 12 residues. Germline loops: CDR1 SNHLY, CDR2 FYNNEI. J gave up 5 bases and V 11 bases, and 8 bases lay outside the gene matches. Variable domain in full (rest from reference TRBV2 and TRBJ1-2): EPEVTQTPSHQVTQMGQEVILRCVPISNHLYFYWYRQILGQKVEFLVSFYNNEISEKSEIFDDQFSVERPDGSNFTLKIRSTKLEDSAMYFCAGDREGYGYTFGSGTRLTVV.

The gene calls are TRBV15 and TRBJ2-7; TRBD2 might be the D (6 bases). The CDR3 has 12 amino acids. The ends were cut back, 0 bases at V and 10 bases at J, with 10 bases in the middle. Germline CDR1 LNHNV, CDR2 YYDKDF (reference sequence). CDR3 in amino acids: CATSRDWGGQYF. Here the CDR3 DNA reads TGTGCCACCAGCAGAGATTGGGGAGGACAGTACTTC.

This rearrangement joins TRBV14 to TRBJ1-6; the D gene is possibly TRBD1 (6 bases). The CDR3 has 14 residues. V lost 0 bases and J lost 7, with 7 bases in between. Germline lookup yields CDR1 SGHDN and CDR2 FVKESK. The CDR3 DNA follows: TGTGCCAGCAGCCAAGAGACAGGAAATTCACCCCTCCACTTT. Encoded protein: CASSQETGNSPLHF.

The gene calls are TRBV4-3 and TRBJ1-2, with 8 bases identical to TRBD1. Germline loops: CDR1 LGHNA, CDR2 YSLEER. The CDR3 length is 15 residues. V shed 0 bases, J shed 5 bases, and the junction held 5 bases outside the gene matches. The CDR3, as DNA: TGCGCCAGCAGCCAAGATAGTAGGACAGGGTATGGCTACACCTTC. Protein sequence: CASSQDSRTGYGYTF.

This chain links TRBV3-1 (or the pseudogene TRBV3-2) with TRBJ1-5; D not resolved. Looked up from germline, CDR1 is LGHDT and CDR2 is YNNKEL (reference sequence). V lost 4 bases, J lost 3 bases, and 37 bases lay in between. This CDR3 has 23 amino acids. The CDR3 coding sequence is TGTGCCAGCAGCCGCCGAAATCCCACCGGAGCGGAAAAGGTCCCTCCCTCCAATCAGCCCCAGCATTTT. Its protein is CASSRRNPTGAEKVPPSNQPQHF.

The chain uses TRBV11-3 and TRBJ2-1; TRBD2 matches at 9 bases. Germline V lookup: CDR1 SGHNT, CDR2 YENEEA. V trimming: 0 bases; J trimming: 2 bases; junction bases outside the gene matches: 2. This CDR3 contains 16 residues. In DNA, the CDR3 is TGTGCCAGCAGCTTAGATCGCGGGGGGGCCTACAATGAGCAGTTCTTC. Translated, it gives CASSLDRGGAYNEQFF.

The chain uses TRBV21-1 and TRBJ2-1; the table names TRBD2, a call not compared with the DNA. TRBV21-1 is described as a pseudogene. The CDR3 is made up of 10 amino acids. CDR3 in DNA: TGTGCCAGCAGCCGGACTAGGCGGTTCTTC. Translating gives CASSRTRRFF.

A few counts support this clone. The rearrangement joins TRBV19 to TRBJ1-1; D might be TRBD1 (5 bases). The CDR3 has 14 residues. The germline V and J ends were trimmed by 7 bases and 3 bases, with 15 bases remaining between them. CDR1 and CDR2 (germline): LNHDA, SQIVND (reference sequence). CDR3 sequence: CASTLGRGYTEAFF. The CDR3 DNA follows: TGTGCCAGTACCCTCGGGCGGGGCTACACTGAAGCTTTCTTT.

The chain combines TRBV18 with TRBJ2-5; TRBD1 agrees at 7 bases. CDR3 length: 16 amino acids. Germline assignment: CDR1 KGHSH and CDR2 LQKENI. J was trimmed by 4 bases and V by 3 bases; bases with no gene match: 11. DNA of the CDR3: TGTGCCAGCTCACCCAACCTCTCACAGGGGAGAGAGACCCAGTACTTC. It specifies CASSPNLSQGRETQYF.